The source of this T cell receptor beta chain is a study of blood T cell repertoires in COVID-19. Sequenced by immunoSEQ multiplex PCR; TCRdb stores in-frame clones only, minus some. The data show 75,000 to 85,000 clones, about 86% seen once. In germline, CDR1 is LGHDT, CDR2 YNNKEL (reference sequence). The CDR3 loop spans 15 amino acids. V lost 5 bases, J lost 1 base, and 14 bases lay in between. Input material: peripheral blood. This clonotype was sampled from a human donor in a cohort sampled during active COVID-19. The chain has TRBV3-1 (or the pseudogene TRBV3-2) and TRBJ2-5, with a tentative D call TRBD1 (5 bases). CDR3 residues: CASSGPAGIQETQYF. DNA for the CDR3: TGTGCCAGCAGCGGGCCGGCAGGGATCCAAGAGACCCAGTACTTC.